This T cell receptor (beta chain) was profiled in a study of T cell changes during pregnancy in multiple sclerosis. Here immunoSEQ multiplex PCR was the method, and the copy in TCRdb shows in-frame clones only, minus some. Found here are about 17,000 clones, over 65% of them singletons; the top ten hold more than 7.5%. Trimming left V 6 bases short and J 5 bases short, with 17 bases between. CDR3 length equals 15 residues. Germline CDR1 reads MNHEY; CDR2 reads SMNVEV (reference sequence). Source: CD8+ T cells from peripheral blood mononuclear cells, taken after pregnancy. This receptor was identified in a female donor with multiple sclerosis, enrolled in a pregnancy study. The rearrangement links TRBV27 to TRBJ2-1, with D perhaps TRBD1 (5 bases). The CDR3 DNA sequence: TGTGCCAGCAGCCCACTTAGGGGTGGTCACAATGAGCAGTTCTTC. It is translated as CASSPLRGGHNEQFF.